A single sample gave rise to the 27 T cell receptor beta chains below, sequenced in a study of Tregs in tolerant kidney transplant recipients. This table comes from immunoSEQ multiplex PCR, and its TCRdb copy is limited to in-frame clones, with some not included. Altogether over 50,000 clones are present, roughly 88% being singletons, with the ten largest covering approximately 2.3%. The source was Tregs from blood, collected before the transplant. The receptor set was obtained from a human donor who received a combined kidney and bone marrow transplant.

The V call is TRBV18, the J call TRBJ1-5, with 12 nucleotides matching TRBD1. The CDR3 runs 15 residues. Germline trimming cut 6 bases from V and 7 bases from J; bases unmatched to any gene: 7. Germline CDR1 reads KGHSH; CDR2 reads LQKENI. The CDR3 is CASSQLGTGGQPQHF. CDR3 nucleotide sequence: TGTGCCAGCTCGCAACTGGGGACAGGGGGCCAGCCCCAGCATTTT.

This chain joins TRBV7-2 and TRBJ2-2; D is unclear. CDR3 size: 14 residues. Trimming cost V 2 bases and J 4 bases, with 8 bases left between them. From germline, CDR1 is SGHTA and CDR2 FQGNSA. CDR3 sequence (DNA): TGTGCCAGCAGCTTACTAGGACCCACCGGGGAGCTGTTTTTT. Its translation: CASSLLGPTGELFF.

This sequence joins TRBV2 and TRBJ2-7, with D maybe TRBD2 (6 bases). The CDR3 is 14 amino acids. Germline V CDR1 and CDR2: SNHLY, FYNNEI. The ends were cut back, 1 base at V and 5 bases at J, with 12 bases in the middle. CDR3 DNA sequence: TGTGCCAGCAGTGAAGTGGGGCAGCGGGACGAGCAGTACTTC. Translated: CASSEVGQRDEQYF.

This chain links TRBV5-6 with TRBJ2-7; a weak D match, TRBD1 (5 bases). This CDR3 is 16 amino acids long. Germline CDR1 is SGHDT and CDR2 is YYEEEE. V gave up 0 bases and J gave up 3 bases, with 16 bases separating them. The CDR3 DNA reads TGTGCCAGCAGCTTGGGGACACGTTCGCGGTTCTACGAGCAGTACTTC. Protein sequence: CASSLGTRSRFYEQYF.

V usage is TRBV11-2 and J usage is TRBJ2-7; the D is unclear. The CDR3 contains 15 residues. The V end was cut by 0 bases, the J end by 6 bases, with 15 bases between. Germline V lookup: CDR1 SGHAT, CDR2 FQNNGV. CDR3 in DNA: TGTGCCAGCAGCTTAGAGGTTGGGAATATAGCCGAGCAGTACTTC. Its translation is CASSLEVGNIAEQYF.

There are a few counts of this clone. The CDR3: CASRGSLAGTGNTGELFF. For the CDR3, the DNA is TGTGCCAGCAGGGGATCACTAGCGGGGACAGGGAACACCGGGGAGCTGTTTTTT. V and J are TRBV2 and TRBJ2-2; 10 bases match TRBD2. The CDR3 consists of 18 residues. CDR1 SNHLY and CDR2 FYNNEI come from the germline V gene. V gave up 6 bases and J gave up 1 base; unmatched junction bases: 11.

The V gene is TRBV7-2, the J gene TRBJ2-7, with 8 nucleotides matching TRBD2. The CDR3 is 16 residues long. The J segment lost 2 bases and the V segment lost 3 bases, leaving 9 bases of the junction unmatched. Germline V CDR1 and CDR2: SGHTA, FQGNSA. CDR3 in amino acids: CASSFGSGVATYEQYF. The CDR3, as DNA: TGTGCCAGCAGCTTCGGTAGCGGGGTAGCTACCTACGAGCAGTACTTC.

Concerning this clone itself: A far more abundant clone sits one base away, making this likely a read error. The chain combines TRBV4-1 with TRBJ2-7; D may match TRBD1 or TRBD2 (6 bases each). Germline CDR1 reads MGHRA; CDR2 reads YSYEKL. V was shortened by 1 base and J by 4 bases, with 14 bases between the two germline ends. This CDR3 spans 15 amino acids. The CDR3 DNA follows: TGCGCCAGCAGCCAAGCCCCGGGGGCGGGGTACGAGCAGTACTTC. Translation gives CASSQAPGAGYEQYF.

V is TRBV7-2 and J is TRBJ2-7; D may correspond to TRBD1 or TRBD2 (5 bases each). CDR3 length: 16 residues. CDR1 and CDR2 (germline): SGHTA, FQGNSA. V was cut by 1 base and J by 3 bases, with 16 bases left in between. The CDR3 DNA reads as TGTGCCAGCAGCTTAGGAGTTTCGGGGCTGTACTACGAGCAGTACTTC. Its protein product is CASSLGVSGLYYEQYF.

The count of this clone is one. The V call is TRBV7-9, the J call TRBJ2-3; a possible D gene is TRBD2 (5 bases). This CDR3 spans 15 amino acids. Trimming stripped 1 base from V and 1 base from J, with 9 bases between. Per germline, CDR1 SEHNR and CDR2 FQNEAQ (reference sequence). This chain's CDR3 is CASSLVRGRTDTQYF. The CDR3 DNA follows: TGTGCCAGCAGCTTAGTACGCGGGCGCACAGATACGCAGTATTTT. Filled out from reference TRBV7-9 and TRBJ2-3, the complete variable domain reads DTGVSQNPRHKITKRGQNVTFRCDPISEHNRLYWYRQTLGQGPEFLTYFQNEAQLEKSRLLSDRFSAERPKGSFSTLEIQRTEQGDSAMYLCASSLVRGRTDTQYFGPGTRLTVL.

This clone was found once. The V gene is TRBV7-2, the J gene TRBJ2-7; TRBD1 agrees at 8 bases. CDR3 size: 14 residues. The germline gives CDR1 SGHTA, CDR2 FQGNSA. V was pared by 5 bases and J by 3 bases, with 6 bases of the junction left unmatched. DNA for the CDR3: TGTGCCAGCAGCCCGACGGGACAGGTCTACGAGCAGTACTTC. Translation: CASSPTGQVYEQYF.

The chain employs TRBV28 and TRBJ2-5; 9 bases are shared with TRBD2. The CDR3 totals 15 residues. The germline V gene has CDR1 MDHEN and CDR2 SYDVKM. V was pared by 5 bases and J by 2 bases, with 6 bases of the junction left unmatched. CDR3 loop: CASSILAGIQETQYF. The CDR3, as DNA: TGTGCCAGCAGTATCCTAGCGGGGATTCAAGAGACCCAGTACTTC.

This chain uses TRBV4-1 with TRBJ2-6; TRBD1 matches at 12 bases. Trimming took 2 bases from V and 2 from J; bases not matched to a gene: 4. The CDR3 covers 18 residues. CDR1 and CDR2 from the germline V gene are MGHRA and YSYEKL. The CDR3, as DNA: TGCGCCAGCAGCCAACCGGGACAGGGGGCGCCTGGGGCCAACGTCCTGACTTTC. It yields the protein CASSQPGQGAPGANVLTF.

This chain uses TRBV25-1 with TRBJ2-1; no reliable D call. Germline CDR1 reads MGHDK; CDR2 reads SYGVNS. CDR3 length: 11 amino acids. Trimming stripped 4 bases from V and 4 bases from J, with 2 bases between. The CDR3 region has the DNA TGTGCCAGCAGTGCATACAATGAGCAGTTCTTC. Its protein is CASSAYNEQFF.

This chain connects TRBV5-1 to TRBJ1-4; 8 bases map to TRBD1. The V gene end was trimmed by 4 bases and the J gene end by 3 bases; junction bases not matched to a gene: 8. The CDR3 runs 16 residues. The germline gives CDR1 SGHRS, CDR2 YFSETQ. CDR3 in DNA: TGCGCCAGCAGCCCCGGTTTGGGACAGGCTAATGAAAAACTGTTTTTT. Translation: CASSPGLGQANEKLFF.

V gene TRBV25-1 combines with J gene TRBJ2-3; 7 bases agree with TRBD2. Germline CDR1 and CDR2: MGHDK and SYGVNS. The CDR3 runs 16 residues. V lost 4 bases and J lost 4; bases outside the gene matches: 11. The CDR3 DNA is TGTGCCAGCAGTGGTTGGGCGGGAGTAAAGGCAGATACGCAGTATTTT. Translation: CASSGWAGVKADTQYF.

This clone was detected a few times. The CDR3 reads CASSLALRSGGSYNSPLHF. The CDR3, as DNA: TGCGCCAGCAGCTTGGCCCTTCGTTCTGGGGGCTCCTATAATTCACCCCTCCACTTT. The chain couples TRBV5-1 to TRBJ1-6, with TRBD1 as a possible D gene (5 bases). CDR1 is SGHRS and CDR2 is YFSETQ in the germline V gene. V shed 0 bases and J shed 0 bases, with 16 bases lying between them. The CDR3 runs to 19 residues.

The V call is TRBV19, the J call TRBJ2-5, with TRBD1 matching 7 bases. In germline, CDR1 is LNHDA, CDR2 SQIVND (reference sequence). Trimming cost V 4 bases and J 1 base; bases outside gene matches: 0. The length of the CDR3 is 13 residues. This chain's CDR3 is CASSRDSQETQYF. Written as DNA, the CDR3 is TGTGCCAGTAGTAGGGACAGCCAAGAGACCCAGTACTTC.

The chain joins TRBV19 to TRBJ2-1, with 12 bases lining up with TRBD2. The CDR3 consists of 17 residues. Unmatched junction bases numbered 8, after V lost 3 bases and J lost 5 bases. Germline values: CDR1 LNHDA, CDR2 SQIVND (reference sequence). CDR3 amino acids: CASSMPSGRASNNEQFF. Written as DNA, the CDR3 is TGTGCCAGTAGTATGCCTAGCGGGAGGGCCTCGAACAATGAGCAGTTCTTC.

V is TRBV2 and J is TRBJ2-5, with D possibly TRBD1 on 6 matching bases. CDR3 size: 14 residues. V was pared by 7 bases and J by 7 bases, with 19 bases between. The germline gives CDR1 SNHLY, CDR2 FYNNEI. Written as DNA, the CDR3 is TGTGCCAGCAAGGGCAGGGGTTTTTCTGGGACCCAGTACTTC. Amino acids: CASKGRGFSGTQYF.

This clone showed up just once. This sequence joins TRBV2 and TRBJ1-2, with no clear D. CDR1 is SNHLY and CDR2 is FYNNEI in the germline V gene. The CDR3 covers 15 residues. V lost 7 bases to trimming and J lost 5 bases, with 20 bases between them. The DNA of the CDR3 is TGTGCCAGCATTGGGTATGGTACAGACTGGTATGGCTACACCTTC. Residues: CASIGYGTDWYGYTF.

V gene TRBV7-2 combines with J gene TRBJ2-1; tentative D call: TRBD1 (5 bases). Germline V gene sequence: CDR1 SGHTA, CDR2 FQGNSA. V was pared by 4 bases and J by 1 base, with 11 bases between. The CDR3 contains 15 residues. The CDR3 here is CASSWGGYSYNEQFF. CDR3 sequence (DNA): TGTGCCAGCAGCTGGGGCGGTTATTCCTACAATGAGCAGTTCTTC.

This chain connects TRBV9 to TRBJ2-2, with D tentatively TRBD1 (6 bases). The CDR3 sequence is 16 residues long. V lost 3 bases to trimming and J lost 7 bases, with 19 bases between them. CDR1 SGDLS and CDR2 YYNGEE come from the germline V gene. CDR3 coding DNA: TGTGCCAGCAGCGGCCCACAGGGAAATTCGGGCGGGGAGCTGTTTTTT. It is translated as CASSGPQGNSGGELFF.

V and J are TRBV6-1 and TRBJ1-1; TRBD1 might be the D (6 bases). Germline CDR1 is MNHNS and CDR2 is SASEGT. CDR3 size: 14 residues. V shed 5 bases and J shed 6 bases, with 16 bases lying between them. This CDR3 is CASSTSDRMAEAFF. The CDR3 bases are TGTGCCAGCAGTACCTCCGACAGGATGGCTGAAGCTTTCTTT.

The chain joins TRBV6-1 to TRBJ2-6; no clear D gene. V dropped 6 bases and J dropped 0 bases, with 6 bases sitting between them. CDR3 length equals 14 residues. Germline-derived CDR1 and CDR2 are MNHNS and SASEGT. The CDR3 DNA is TGTGCCAGCAGCCTCTACTCTGGGGCCAACGTCCTGACTTTC. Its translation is CASSLYSGANVLTF.

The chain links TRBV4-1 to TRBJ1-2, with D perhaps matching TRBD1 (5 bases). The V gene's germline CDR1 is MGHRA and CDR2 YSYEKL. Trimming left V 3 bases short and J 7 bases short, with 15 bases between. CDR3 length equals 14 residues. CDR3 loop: CASSQLAGVLGYTF. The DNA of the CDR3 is TGCGCCAGCAGCCAGCTAGCGGGGGTCCTTGGCTACACCTTC.

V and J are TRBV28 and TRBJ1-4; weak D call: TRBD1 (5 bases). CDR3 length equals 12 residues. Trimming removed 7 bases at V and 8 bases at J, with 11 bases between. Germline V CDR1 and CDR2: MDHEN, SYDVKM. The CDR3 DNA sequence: TGTGCCAGCAAAAGACAGATGGAAAAACTGTTTTTT. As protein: CASKRQMEKLFF.